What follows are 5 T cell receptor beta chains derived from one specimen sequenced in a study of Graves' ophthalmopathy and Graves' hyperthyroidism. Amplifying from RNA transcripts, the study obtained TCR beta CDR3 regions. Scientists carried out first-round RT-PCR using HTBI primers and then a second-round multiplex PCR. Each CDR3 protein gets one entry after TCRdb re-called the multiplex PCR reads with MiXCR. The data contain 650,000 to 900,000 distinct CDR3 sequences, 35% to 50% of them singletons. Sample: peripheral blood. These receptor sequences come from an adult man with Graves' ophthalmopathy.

CDR3 sequence (DNA): TGTGCCAGCGGAGAGACTTCGACTGGGGCCAACGTCCTGACTTTC. Its protein is CASGETSTGANVLTF. This rearrangement joins TRBV19 to TRBJ2-6; D call uncertain. The CDR3 sequence is 15 residues long. Germline V gives CDR1 LNHDA, CDR2 SQIVND (reference sequence). V was pared by 9 bases and J by 2 bases, with 14 bases between.

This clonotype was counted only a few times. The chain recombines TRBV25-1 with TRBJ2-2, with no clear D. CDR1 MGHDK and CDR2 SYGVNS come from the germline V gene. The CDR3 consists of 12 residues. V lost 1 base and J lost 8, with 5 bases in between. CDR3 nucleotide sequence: TGTGCCAGCAGTGAATGGGCGGGGGAGCTGTTTTTT. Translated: CASSEWAGELFF.

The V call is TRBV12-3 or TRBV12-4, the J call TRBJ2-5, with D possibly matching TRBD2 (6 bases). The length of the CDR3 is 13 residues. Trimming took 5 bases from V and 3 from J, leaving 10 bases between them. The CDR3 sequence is CASSVPGEETQYF. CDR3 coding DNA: TGTGCCAGCAGTGTACCGGGGGAAGAGACCCAGTACTTC.

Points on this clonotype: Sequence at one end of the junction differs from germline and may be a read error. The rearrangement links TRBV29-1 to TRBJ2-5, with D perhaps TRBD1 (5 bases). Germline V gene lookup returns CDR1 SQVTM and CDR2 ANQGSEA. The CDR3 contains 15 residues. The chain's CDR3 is CSVEDLRVGKETQCF. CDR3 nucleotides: TGCAGCGTTGAAGATCTCAGGGTAGGGAAAGAGACCCAGTGCTTC.

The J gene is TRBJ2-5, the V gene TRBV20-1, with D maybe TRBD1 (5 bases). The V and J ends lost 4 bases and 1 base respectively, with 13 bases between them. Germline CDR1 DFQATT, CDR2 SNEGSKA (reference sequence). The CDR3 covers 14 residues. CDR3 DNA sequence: TGCAGTGCTATCACGTCGGACACCCAAGAGACCCAGTACTTC. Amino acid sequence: CSAITSDTQETQYF.